Each of the 29 T cell receptor beta chains below was sequenced from the same sample in a study of chemoradiotherapy in HPV16-positive cancers. Measured with immunoSEQ multiplex PCR; TCRdb has only the in-frame clones, and not every one. This table holds thousands of clones, around 73% found once. The specimen was obtained from a patient who underwent chemoradiotherapy. The receptors here all came from a human donor with HPV-associated anogenital cancer.

The chain is built from TRBV5-1 and TRBJ2-1; 10 nucleotides align to TRBD2. This CDR3 contains 15 residues. V gave up 0 bases and J gave up 10 bases; unmatched junction bases: 7. Germline V gene data show CDR1 as SGHRS and CDR2 as YFSETQ. The CDR3 region has the DNA TGCGCCAGCAGCTTGGGTCTAGCGGGAGCCGGGGAGCAGTTCTTC. Translated: CASSLGLAGAGEQFF.

The CDR3 coding sequence is TGTGCCAGCAGCCCCGGGGTAGCGGGACCCTACGAGCAGTACTTC. It specifies CASSPGVAGPYEQYF. The chain employs TRBV7-7 and TRBJ2-7; 8 bases match TRBD2. The V segment lost 5 bases and the J segment 2 bases; nucleotides outside the gene matches: 8. This CDR3 spans 15 amino acids. CDR1 is SSHAT and CDR2 is FNYEAQ in the germline V gene (reference sequence).

The chain is built from TRBV25-1 and TRBJ2-4; 8 bases are a match to TRBD2. The CDR3 is 17 amino acids. The junction had 10 bases not matched to a gene; V was cut back by 6 bases and J by 0 bases. The germline gives CDR1 MGHDK, CDR2 SYGVNS. This chain's CDR3 is CASSSSGGILAKNIQYF. The CDR3 region has the DNA TGTGCCAGCAGCTCCTCGGGGGGGATTTTAGCCAAAAACATTCAGTACTTC.

The rearrangement links TRBV4-1 to TRBJ2-3; 7 positions agree with TRBD2. The germline gives CDR1 MGHRA, CDR2 YSYEKL. This CDR3 comprises 15 residues. Germline trimming cut 5 bases from V and 3 bases from J; bases unmatched to any gene: 8. The CDR3 loop reads CASSTFAGATDTQYF. The CDR3 DNA is TGCGCCAGCAGCACCTTTGCGGGAGCGACAGATACGCAGTATTTT.

The chain employs TRBV4-1 and TRBJ2-6; the D call may be TRBD1 or TRBD2 (5 bases each). CDR3 length equals 18 residues. Trimming took off 1 base at V and 0 bases at J, with 13 bases between the two ends. Germline V gene lookup returns CDR1 MGHRA and CDR2 YSYEKL. The CDR3 reads CASSQVGTEHSGANVLTF. The CDR3 DNA reads as TGCGCCAGCAGCCAAGTAGGGACGGAACACTCTGGGGCCAACGTCCTGACTTTC.

This chain uses TRBV19 with TRBJ1-2; no reliable D call. V was pared by 3 bases and J by 8 bases, with 16 bases between. The CDR3 length is 14 residues. Per germline, CDR1 LNHDA and CDR2 SQIVND (reference sequence). CDR3 loop: CASSIVPGLRGYTF. DNA for the CDR3: TGTGCCAGTAGTATTGTGCCGGGCCTTAGGGGCTACACCTTC.

The rearrangement uses TRBV7-3 and TRBJ2-1, with TRBD1 matching over 12 bases. Germline CDR1 SGHTA, CDR2 FQGTGA. Trimming at V came to 3 bases and at J to 8 bases, leaving 8 bases not matched to a gene. This CDR3 spans 16 amino acids. The CDR3 bases are TGTGCCAGCAGCTTGCTTTGGGGGACAGGGGGCGATGAGCAGTTCTTC. Protein: CASSLLWGTGGDEQFF.

The rearrangement joins TRBV5-1 to TRBJ2-3; 8 bases agree with TRBD1. J gave up 5 bases and V 5 bases, and 10 bases lay outside the gene matches. CDR1 SGHRS and CDR2 YFSETQ come from the germline V gene. The CDR3 extends over 15 amino acids. CDR3 nucleotides: TGCGCCAGCAGTCCCCGACAGGGGCACAGAGATACGCAGTATTTT. The encoded protein is CASSPRQGHRDTQYF.

The chain couples TRBV5-5 to TRBJ2-1; D may match TRBD1 or TRBD2 (7 bases each). Germline values: CDR1 SGHKS, CDR2 YYEKEE (reference sequence). The CDR3 is made up of 15 amino acids. Trimming shortened V by 2 bases and J by 7 bases, and 16 bases separated the two germline ends. In DNA, the CDR3 is TGTGCCAGCAGCTTCGAACAGGGGAGGGGAAATGAGCAGTTCTTC. Translated, it gives CASSFEQGRGNEQFF. Looking up the rest from reference TRBV5-5 and TRBJ2-1 gives the full variable domain: DAGVTQSPTHLIKTRGQQVTLRCSPISGHKSVSWYQQVLGQGPQFIFQYYEKEERGRGNFPDRFSARQFPNYSSELNVNALLLGDSALYLCASSFEQGRGNEQFFGPGTRLTVL.

This clone has only a few counts. In DNA form, the CDR3 reads TGTGCCAGCACCCCGGGACAGGGGAATGAGCAGTTCTTC. Translating it yields CASTPGQGNEQFF. The J gene is TRBJ2-1, the V gene TRBV25-1, with TRBD1 matching 10 bases. The germline gives CDR1 MGHDK, CDR2 SYGVNS. The CDR3 has 13 residues. The trim removed 7 bases at V and 7 bases at J, leaving 4 bases unmatched.

V gene TRBV27 combines with J gene TRBJ2-3, with D possibly being TRBD1 (5 bases). Germline V CDR1 and CDR2: MNHEY, SMNVEV (reference sequence). This CDR3 is 15 amino acids long. V lost 10 bases, J lost 2 bases, and 19 bases lay in between. CDR3 in DNA: TGTGCCACCGACCCGACAGCGCCCCACACAGATACGCAGTATTTT. This encodes CATDPTAPHTDTQYF.

The rearrangement links TRBV7-9 to TRBJ2-5; D remains unclear. The germline V gene has CDR1 SEHNR and CDR2 FQNEAQ (reference sequence). The V gene lost 5 bases and the J gene lost 5 bases, with 12 bases spanning the gap. The CDR3 covers 13 residues. The chain's CDR3 is CASSLSLPETQYF. DNA for the CDR3: TGTGCCAGCAGCCTAAGTTTGCCGGAGACCCAGTACTTC.

The rearrangement joins TRBV15 to TRBJ1-1; D might be TRBD1 (5 bases). The V gene lost 9 bases and the J gene lost 2 bases, with 10 bases spanning the gap. Germline V gene sequence: CDR1 LNHNV, CDR2 YYDKDF (reference sequence). This CDR3 has 12 amino acids. DNA for the CDR3: TGTGCCACGACACAGGACAACACTGAAGCTTTCTTT. The encoded protein is CATTQDNTEAFF.

The chain links TRBV19 to TRBJ2-7; 8 bases agree with TRBD1. J was trimmed by 3 bases and V by 5 bases; bases with no gene match: 6. The V gene's germline CDR1 is LNHDA and CDR2 SQIVND (reference sequence). There are 14 residues in the CDR3. The CDR3 region is CASSPGGRGYEQYF. DNA for the CDR3: TGTGCCAGTAGTCCAGGGGGCAGGGGCTACGAGCAGTACTTC.

The V call is TRBV7-6, the J call TRBJ1-1, with a weak D call TRBD1 (5 bases). The CDR3 has 13 amino acids. Germline values: CDR1 SGHVS, CDR2 FNYEAQ. The V gene lost 0 bases and the J gene lost 8 bases, with 10 bases spanning the gap. The DNA of the CDR3 is TGTGCCAGCAGCTTAGCGCTTGGGGGGGAAGCTTTCTTT. It is translated as CASSLALGGEAFF.

This clone has a handful of counts. V gene TRBV5-1 combines with J gene TRBJ2-5; TRBD1 is a possible D gene (6 bases). The germline CDR1 and CDR2 sequences are SGHRS and YFSETQ. The V end lost 1 base, the J end lost 0 bases, and 7 bases lay between the germline ends. The CDR3 totals 14 residues. CDR3 amino acids: CASSLWTDQETQYF. CDR3 DNA sequence: TGCGCCAGCAGCTTGTGGACAGACCAAGAGACCCAGTACTTC.

The chain combines TRBV11-3 with TRBJ1-1, with D uncertain. The V end lost 7 bases, the J end lost 3 bases, and 18 bases lay between the germline ends. There are 15 residues in the CDR3. Per the germline V gene, CDR1 is SGHNT and CDR2 is YENEEA. The CDR3 DNA reads TGTGCCAGCAACCCCGAGGCGCGGTGGGACACTGAAGCTTTCTTT. Encoded protein: CASNPEARWDTEAFF. The full variable domain, in which reference TRBV11-3 and TRBJ1-1 provide the parts outside the CDR3, is EAGVVQSPRYKIIEKKQPVAFWCNPISGHNTLYWYLQNLGQGPELLIRYENEEAVDDSQLPKDRFSAERLKGVDSTLKIQPAELGDSAVYLCASNPEARWDTEAFFGQGTRLTVV.

The rearrangement joins TRBV10-3 to TRBJ2-1; 7 nucleotides align to TRBD2. Looked up from germline, CDR1 is ENHRY and CDR2 is SYGVKD. Trimming removed 9 bases from V and 7 bases from J; junction bases left unmatched: 12. The length of the CDR3 is 14 residues. CDR3 loop: CAIQLSGVVNEQFF. CDR3 nucleotide sequence: TGTGCCATTCAGCTAAGCGGGGTGGTGAATGAGCAGTTCTTC.

The V and J genes are TRBV15 and TRBJ2-7, with 10 positions matching TRBD1. V shed 1 base and J 7 bases; nucleotides not matched to a gene: 4. The germline V gene encodes CDR1 LNHNV and CDR2 YYDKDF (reference sequence). CDR3 length equals 14 residues. CDR3 DNA: TGTGCCACCAGCAGAGGACAGGGGGCTCGGGAGCAGTACTTC. Translated, it gives CATSRGQGAREQYF.

The chain combines TRBV15 with TRBJ2-3; D not certain. The CDR3 has 14 amino acids. Germline V CDR1 and CDR2: LNHNV, YYDKDF (reference sequence). Trimming took off 6 bases at V and 5 bases at J, with 15 bases between the two ends. As DNA, the CDR3 is TGTGCCACCAGAAAGCCCTTGGGTGGAGATACGCAGTATTTT. Its protein is CATRKPLGGDTQYF.

This chain links TRBV7-2 with TRBJ2-7, with D possibly being TRBD1 (6 bases). Trimming took off 5 bases at V and 1 base at J, with 12 bases between the two ends. The CDR3 has 14 amino acids. Germline V gene lookup returns CDR1 SGHTA and CDR2 FQGNSA. The chain's CDR3 is CASSTNRVSYEQYF. The DNA for the CDR3 is TGTGCCAGCAGCACTAACAGGGTTTCCTACGAGCAGTACTTC.

The CDR3 sequence is CASTSGSPSTDTQYF. The CDR3 DNA sequence: TGTGCCAGCACTAGCGGGAGTCCTAGCACAGATACGCAGTATTTT. The chain uses TRBV6-4 and TRBJ2-3; 10 nucleotides align to TRBD2. This CDR3 is 15 amino acids long. Per germline, CDR1 MRHNA and CDR2 SNTAGT. V was pared by 7 bases and J by 0 bases, with 4 bases of the junction left unmatched.

V and J are TRBV6-5 and TRBJ1-2, with TRBD1 identical over 7 bases. This CDR3 contains 14 residues. With 5 bases clipped from V and 1 base from J, the junction kept 4 bases outside the gene matches. In germline, CDR1 is MNHEY, CDR2 SVGAGI. In nucleotides, the CDR3 is TGTGCCAGCAGTCGGGACAGCGGTAACTATGGCTACACCTTC. It is translated as CASSRDSGNYGYTF.

V is TRBV19 and J is TRBJ2-7; 10 bases match TRBD1. The V gene's germline CDR1 is LNHDA and CDR2 SQIVND (reference sequence). The CDR3 loop spans 14 amino acids. V shed 5 bases, J shed 3 bases, and the junction held 4 bases outside the gene matches. The CDR3 sequence is CASSSGTGDYEQYF. The CDR3 DNA is TGTGCCAGTAGTTCCGGGACAGGGGACTACGAGCAGTACTTC.

This clone has only a few counts. The CDR3 DNA follows: TGTGCCAGCAGCCGCGACTACGAGCAGTACTTC. This sequence encodes CASSRDYEQYF. The rearrangement uses TRBV7-9 and TRBJ2-7; D unresolved. The CDR3 loop spans 11 amino acids. The ends were cut back, 5 bases at V and 3 bases at J, with 5 bases in the middle. CDR1 and CDR2 from the germline V gene are SEHNR and FQNEAQ (reference sequence).

The CDR3: CASSASGSSYNEQFF. DNA of the CDR3: TGTGCCAGTAGTGCTAGCGGGTCCTCCTACAATGAGCAGTTCTTC. The chain employs TRBV19 and TRBJ2-1, with 8 bases that match TRBD2. There are 15 residues in the CDR3. Looked up from germline, CDR1 is LNHDA and CDR2 is SQIVND (reference sequence). V was clipped by 5 bases and J by 0 bases; unmatched bases: 3.

This chain uses TRBV7-2 with TRBJ1-2; D might be TRBD1 (6 bases). The V end was cut by 3 bases, the J end by 6 bases, with 11 bases between. Germline lookup yields CDR1 SGHTA and CDR2 FQGNSA. There are 13 residues in the CDR3. Written as DNA, the CDR3 is TGTGCCAGCAGCTTTAACAGGGAAAATGGCTACACCTTC. Its protein is CASSFNRENGYTF.

This clone was detected a few times. The chain joins TRBV19 to TRBJ1-2; 8 nucleotides match TRBD1. CDR1 LNHDA and CDR2 SQIVND come from the germline V gene (reference sequence). J lost 10 bases, V lost 3 bases, and 7 bases had no gene match. The CDR3 length is 13 residues. The CDR3 DNA follows: TGTGCCAGTAGTATCAGGGCAGGGGGCGACTACACCTTC. Residues: CASSIRAGGDYTF.

Regarding this clone: One junction end does not reproduce the germline sequence, and a read error may be involved. The chain uses TRBV7-6 and TRBJ2-3; the match to TRBD2 covers 11 bases. The CDR3 consists of 16 residues. Per the germline V gene, CDR1 is SGHVS and CDR2 is FNYEAQ. In DNA form, the CDR3 reads TGTGCCAGCAGCCTAGCGGGGGGCGATAGCACAGATACGCAGTATTTT. Its translation is CASSLAGGDSTDTQYF.